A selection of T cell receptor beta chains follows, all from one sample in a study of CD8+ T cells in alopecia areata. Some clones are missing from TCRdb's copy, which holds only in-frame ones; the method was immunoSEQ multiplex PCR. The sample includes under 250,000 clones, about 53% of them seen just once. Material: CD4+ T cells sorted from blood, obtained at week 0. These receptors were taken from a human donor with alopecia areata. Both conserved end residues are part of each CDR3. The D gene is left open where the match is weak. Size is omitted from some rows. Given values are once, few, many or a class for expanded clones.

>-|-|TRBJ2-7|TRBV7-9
TGTGCCAGCAGCGCACGATTGAGCTACGAGCAGTACTTC
CASSARLSYEQYF
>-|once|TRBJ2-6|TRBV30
TGTGCCTGGGGATCCTCTGGGGCCAACGTCCTGACTTTC
CAWGSSGANVLTF
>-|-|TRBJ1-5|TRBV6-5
TGTGCCAGCACCAAGACCTCCGGCGTGGACCAGCCCCAGCATTTT
CASTKTSGVDQPQHF
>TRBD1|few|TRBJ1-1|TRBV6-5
TGTGCCAGCAGACGACAGGGGGCGAACACTGAAGCTTTCTTT
CASRRQGANTEAFF
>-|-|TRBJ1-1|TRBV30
TGTGCCTGGAGTGTATTGATTGAAGCTTTCTTT
CAWSVLIEAFF
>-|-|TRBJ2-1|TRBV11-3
TGTGCCAGCAGCTTAGATCTCCCTAGTCGGGCTTCTGAGCAGTTCTTC
CASSLDLPSRASEQFF
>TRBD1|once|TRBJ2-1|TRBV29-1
TGCAGCGTTGACGGGACAGTCAATGAGCAGTTCTTC
CSVDGTVNEQFF
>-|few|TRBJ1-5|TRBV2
TGTGCCAGCACCAGGGAAGGCAATCAGCCCCAGCATTTT
CASTREGNQPQHF
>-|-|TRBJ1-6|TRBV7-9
TGTGCCAGCAGCTACCTACAAGATTCACCCCTCCACTTT
CASSYLQDSPLHF
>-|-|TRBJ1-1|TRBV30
TGTGCCTGGAGCCAGGACATGAACACTGAAGCTTTCTTT
CAWSQDMNTEAFF
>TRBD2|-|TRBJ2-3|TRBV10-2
TGCGCCAGCAGTGAGGCGGGAGGGCGCACAGATACGCAGTATTTT
CASSEAGGRTDTQYF
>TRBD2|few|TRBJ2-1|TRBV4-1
TGCGCCAGCAGCCCGGTGGATATGGGACTAGCACGAGTACAGTTCTTC
CASSPVDMGLARVQFF
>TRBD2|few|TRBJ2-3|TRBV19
TGTGCCAGTAACGCGGGGGGCTCCACAGATACGCAGTATTTT
CASNAGGSTDTQYF
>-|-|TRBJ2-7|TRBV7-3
TGTGCCAGCAGCATAACTAGTACCGACGAGCAGTACTTC
CASSITSTDEQYF
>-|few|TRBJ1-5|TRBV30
TGTGCCTGGAGTGCCGACACCTATAGCAATCAGCCCCAGCATTTT
CAWSADTYSNQPQHF
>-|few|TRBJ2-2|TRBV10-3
TGTGCCATCAAGGAGGGAGCGAACACCGGGGAGCTGTTTTTT
CAIKEGANTGELFF
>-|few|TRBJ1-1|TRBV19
TGTGCCAGTAGTATAGTCGGGGGAGAGGTCACTGAAGCTTTCTTT
CASSIVGGEVTEAFF
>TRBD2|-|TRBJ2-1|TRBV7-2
TGTGCCAGCAGCTCCCGGACTAGCGGGAGCAATGAGCAGTTCTTC
CASSSRTSGSNEQFF
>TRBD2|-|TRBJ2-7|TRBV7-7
TGTGCTAGCAGCCCCAAGATAGCGGGACCCTTATCCTACGAGCAGTACTTC
CASSPKIAGPLSYEQYF
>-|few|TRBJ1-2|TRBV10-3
TGTGCCGCCGCGATTGGGTCCCTCAACCACGGCTACACCTTC
CAAAIGSLNHGYTF
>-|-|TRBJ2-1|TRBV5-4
TGTGCCAGCAGCTTGGCCTTGTTTGGCGGGTTCAACAATGAGCAGTTCTTC
CASSLALFGGFNNEQFF
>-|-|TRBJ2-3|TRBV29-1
TGCAGCGTTCAGGGCAGGGCCACAGATACGCAGTATTTT
CSVQGRATDTQYF
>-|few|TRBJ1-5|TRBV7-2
TGTGCCAGCAGCTTAGCGCTCTCTAGAAATCAACCCCAGCATTTT
CASSLALSRNQPQHF
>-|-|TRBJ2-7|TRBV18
TGTGCCAGCTCACCAAGGGAATCCTACGAGCAGTACTTC
CASSPRESYEQYF
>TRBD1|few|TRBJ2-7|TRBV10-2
TGCGCCAGCAGTCGCTCGACAGGGGGCGAGCAGTACTTC
CASSRSTGGEQYF
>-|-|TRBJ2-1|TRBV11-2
TGTGCCAGCAGCATCCCTGGGGGCAATGAGCAGTTCTTC
CASSIPGGNEQFF
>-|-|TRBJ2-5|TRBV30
TGTGCCTGGACACCGACAGGTCAAGAGACCCAGTACTTC
CAWTPTGQETQYF
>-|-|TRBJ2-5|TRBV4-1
TGCGCCAGCAGCCGGGCGGTGGGAGAGACCCAGTACTTC
CASSRAVGETQYF